This entry is about one T cell receptor (beta chain). The target antigen is unknown. The record originates from a study of cytomegalovirus exposure and HLA in healthy donors. PCR involved 60 Vbeta and 13 Jbeta primers. Here immunoSEQ multiplex PCR was the method, and the copy in TCRdb shows in-frame clones only, minus some. There are more than 110,000 clones in the sample; 77% occur only once, and 3% to 5% lies in the top ten. General observations from the study: No immune exposure information besides CMV serostatus was available. In a later analysis, across HLA loci, associated TCR counts were highest for DRB1, lowest for HLA-C.

Sequenced: PBMCs. The TCR originated in a male donor in good health and CMV-seronegative.

CDR3: CASGPSGQLYEQYF. The CDR3 nucleotides are TGTGCTAGTGGTCCGTCAGGACAACTCTACGAGCAGTACTTC. V gene TRBV12-5 combines with J gene TRBJ2-5; D might be TRBD1 (5 bases). The J call may not be correct, given that the DNA end is closer to TRBJ2-7. Germline V CDR1 and CDR2: LGHNT, FRNRAP. CDR3 length equals 14 residues.